A single sample is the source of the 10 T cell receptor beta chains below, sequenced in a study of control samples from healthy donors and cancer patients. The assay was immunoSEQ multiplex PCR, and TCRdb's table has in-frame clones only and misses some. The sample carries 95,000 to 110,000 clones, around nine tenths recorded once. The sequenced material came from PBMCs. The receptors were gathered from a man in his sixties with lung cancer.

V is TRBV7-9 and J is TRBJ1-4; 9 bases agree with TRBD1. Per the germline V gene, CDR1 is SEHNR and CDR2 is FQNEAQ (reference sequence). With 2 bases clipped from V and 5 bases from J, the junction kept 3 bases outside the gene matches. The CDR3 runs 15 residues. CDR3 in DNA: TGTGCCAGCAGCTTATCGACAGGGGGGAATGAAAAACTGTTTTTT. Translated: CASSLSTGGNEKLFF.

This clone was seen only once. The genes are TRBV2 and TRBJ1-1; 7 bases fit TRBD1. V dropped 7 bases and J dropped 2; count of bases not matched to a gene: 4. CDR3 length: 13 amino acids. From germline, CDR1 is SNHLY and CDR2 FYNNEI. The CDR3 is CASIWDSNTEAFF. In DNA form, the CDR3 reads TGTGCCAGCATTTGGGACAGCAACACTGAAGCTTTCTTT.

As concerns this clone: Sequence at one end of the junction differs from germline and may be a read error. The chain has TRBV5-6 and TRBJ1-5, with D possibly matching TRBD1 (5 bases). In germline, CDR1 is SGHDT, CDR2 YYEEEE. This CDR3 is built from 15 residues. CDR3 sequence: CASRLGPNSNQPQHF. CDR3 DNA: TGTGCCAGCAGGTTGGGGCCTAATAGCAATCAGCCCCAGCATTTT.

About this clone itself: This specimen includes other DNA sequences encoding the same CDR3. The chain combines TRBV5-1 with TRBJ1-2; maybe TRBD1 (5 bases). V dropped 0 bases and J dropped 8 bases, with 8 bases sitting between them. The germline V gene has CDR1 SGHRS and CDR2 YFSETQ. The CDR3 is 12 residues long. CDR3 sequence (DNA): TGCGCCAGCAGCTTGGTGGGGGACGGCTACACCTTC. As protein: CASSLVGDGYTF. Full variable domain (missing parts from reference TRBV5-1 and TRBJ1-2): KAGVTQTPRYLIKTRGQQVTLSCSPISGHRSVSWYQQTPGQGLQFLFEYFSETQRNKGNFPGRFSGRQFSNSRSEMNVSTLELGDSALYLCASSLVGDGYTFGSGTRLTVV.

V gene TRBV3-1 (or the pseudogene TRBV3-2) combines with J gene TRBJ2-3, with TRBD2 matching 7 bases. The V segment lost 0 bases and the J segment 1 base; nucleotides outside the gene matches: 13. Germline values: CDR1 LGHDT, CDR2 YNNKEL (reference sequence). The CDR3 length is 19 residues. CDR3 sequence (DNA): TGTGCCAGCAGCCAAGAAGTCACCGGGGGGATTAGTGGCACAGATACGCAGTATTTT. As protein: CASSQEVTGGISGTDTQYF.

The rearrangement links TRBV7-9 to TRBJ2-7, with D tentatively TRBD2 (5 bases). Trimming removed 6 bases from V and 1 base from J, with 16 bases in between. The CDR3 has 15 amino acids. The V gene's germline CDR1 is SEHNR and CDR2 FQNEAQ (reference sequence). Here the CDR3 reads CASSWKEVGSYEQYF. The CDR3, as DNA: TGTGCCAGCAGTTGGAAGGAGGTTGGATCCTACGAGCAGTACTTC.

The chain combines TRBV3-1 (or the pseudogene TRBV3-2) with TRBJ1-2; D unclear. The CDR3 totals 14 residues. In germline, CDR1 is LGHDT, CDR2 YNNKEL (reference sequence). V gave up 2 bases and J gave up 5 bases, with 12 bases separating them. The CDR3 DNA sequence: TGTGCCAGCAGCCAACTAGGGATGAAGTATGGCTACACCTTC. This translates into CASSQLGMKYGYTF.

The V call is TRBV6-5, the J call TRBJ2-1; D is tentatively TRBD1 or TRBD2 (5 bases each). The V gene's germline CDR1 is MNHEY and CDR2 SVGAGI. This CDR3 is 15 amino acids long. V was clipped by 7 bases and J by 10 bases, with 23 bases between them. Here the CDR3 reads CASIDRLIRVKEQFF. The CDR3, as DNA: TGTGCCAGCATCGACCGACTAATCAGGGTGAAGGAGCAGTTCTTC.

The table lists this clone with a count of one. The chain combines TRBV7-9 with TRBJ1-2; a possible D gene is TRBD1 (6 bases). CDR1 is SEHNR, CDR2 FQNEAQ, per germline (reference sequence). There are 17 residues in the CDR3. The germline V and J ends were trimmed by 1 base and 4 bases, with 19 bases remaining between them. CDR3 amino acids: CASSLVTQPDSVYGYTF. The CDR3 DNA follows: TGTGCCAGCAGCTTAGTAACTCAACCGGACAGCGTCTATGGCTACACCTTC.

J is TRBJ1-6 and V is TRBV30; 11 bases fit TRBD1. Germline lookup yields CDR1 GTSNPN and CDR2 SVGIG (reference sequence). V was clipped by 0 bases and J by 10 bases; unmatched bases: 8. CDR3 size: 16 residues. CDR3 amino acids: CAWSVIGQGAHSPLHF. CDR3 DNA: TGTGCCTGGAGTGTAATTGGACAGGGGGCGCACTCACCCCTCCACTTT.